This T cell receptor beta chain comes out of a study of T cells in Graves' hyperthyroidism and ophthalmopathy. Study results and caveats: Peripheral blood also featured most of the thyroid clonotypes expanded above 0.001.

Researchers amplified the TCR beta CDR3 regions from RNA transcripts. The HTBI primer set served for first-round RT-PCR of the TCR CDR3. Using its own MiXCR run on the multiplex PCR reads, TCRdb lists one record per CDR3 protein. Among nearly 750,000 distinct CDR3 sequences listed, around 40% were seen once. This clonotype was recorded once. Its antigen is not known. CDR1 LGHNA and CDR2 YSLEER come from the germline V gene. Deletions cut 0 bases from V and 0 bases from J, with 15 bases between. This CDR3 contains 17 residues. The source of this sequence is a middle-aged woman with Graves' hyperthyroidism. The sample was blood. The chain uses TRBV4-3 and TRBJ2-7; D perhaps matches TRBD1 (7 bases). The CDR3, as DNA: TGCGCCAGCAGCCAAGATCGCGGCAGGGGGGCCTCCTACGAGCAGTACTTC. This gives the protein CASSQDRGRGASYEQYF.